Many counts were recorded for the clone carrying this TCR beta chain. Its antigen is unidentified. This sample was included in a study of molecular identifiers for immune sequencing clone quantification. At the level of the study: Replicate RNA from around 20,000 or 100,000 naive CD8 T cells formed five aliquots; four were sequenced.

Input for naive CD8 libraries was roughly 20,000 to 1,000,000 sorted cells; the RNA fraction used was 10%, 30% or 50%. After removal of 5 bases from V and 6 bases from J, the junction contained 6 bases not matched to a gene. The germline gives CDR1 SGHTA, CDR2 FQGNSA. The CDR3 has 14 amino acids. Study-wide findings and caveats: Detectable among about a million naive cells, according to reports, was Jurkat TCR RNA spiked in from one cell.

Each CDR3 protein is one row after TCRdb ran MiXCR on the PCR reads. The data contain 460,000 or so distinct CDR3 sequences, around 23% of them singletons. This receptor was identified in a human donor in good health. Some libraries in this study had Jurkat cell RNA spiked in. The chain is built from TRBV7-2 and TRBJ2-7; 11 nucleotides match TRBD2. Sequenced: naive CD8+ T cells from blood, with Jurkat cell RNA spiked in. Subset here: FACS-sorted CD8+CD4-CCR7+CD45RA+ naive T cells. CDR3 in DNA: TGTGCCAGCAGCCTGACTAGCGGGACTCCCGAGCAGTACTTC. It is translated as CASSLTSGTPEQYF.